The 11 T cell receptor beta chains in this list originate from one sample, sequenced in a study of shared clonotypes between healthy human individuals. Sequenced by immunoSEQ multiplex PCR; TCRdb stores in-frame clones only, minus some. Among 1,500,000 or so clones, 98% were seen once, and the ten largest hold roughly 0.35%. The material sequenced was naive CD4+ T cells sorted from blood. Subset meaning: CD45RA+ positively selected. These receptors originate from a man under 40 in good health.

This CDR3 is CASSEFASDNEQFF. CDR3 DNA sequence: TGTGCCAGCAGTGAATTCGCTAGTGACAATGAGCAGTTCTTC. The genes are TRBV25-1 and TRBJ2-1, with unresolved D. V was cut by 1 base and J by 5 bases, with 9 bases left in between. The CDR3 extends over 14 amino acids. Germline V gene data show CDR1 as MGHDK and CDR2 as SYGVNS.

CDR3 protein: CASRPDGLTEAFF. The CDR3 nucleotides read TGTGCCAGCAGACCCGACGGGCTGACTGAAGCTTTCTTT. V gene TRBV7-9 combines with J gene TRBJ1-1; D uncertain. V was shortened by 6 bases and J by 5 bases, with 13 bases between the two germline ends. The CDR3 extends over 13 amino acids. CDR1 and CDR2 (germline): SEHNR, FQNEAQ (reference sequence).

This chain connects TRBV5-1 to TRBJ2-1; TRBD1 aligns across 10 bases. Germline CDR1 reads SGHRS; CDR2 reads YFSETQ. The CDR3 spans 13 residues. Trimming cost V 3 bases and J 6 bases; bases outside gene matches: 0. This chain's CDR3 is CASSWDRGNEQFF. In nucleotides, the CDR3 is TGCGCCAGCAGCTGGGACAGGGGCAATGAGCAGTTCTTC. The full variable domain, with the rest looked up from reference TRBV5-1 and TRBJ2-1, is KAGVTQTPRYLIKTRGQQVTLSCSPISGHRSVSWYQQTPGQGLQFLFEYFSETQRNKGNFPGRFSGRQFSNSRSEMNVSTLELGDSALYLCASSWDRGNEQFFGPGTRLTVL.

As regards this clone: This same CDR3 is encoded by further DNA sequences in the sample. The CDR3 sequence: CASSLGVAGAYEQYF. The CDR3 DNA is TGCGCCAGCAGCTTGGGGGTAGCGGGTGCCTACGAGCAGTACTTC. J is TRBJ2-7 and V is TRBV5-1, with 7 nucleotides matching TRBD2. This CDR3 has 15 amino acids. Germline values: CDR1 SGHRS, CDR2 YFSETQ. J gave up 2 bases and V 0 bases, and 5 bases lay outside the gene matches.

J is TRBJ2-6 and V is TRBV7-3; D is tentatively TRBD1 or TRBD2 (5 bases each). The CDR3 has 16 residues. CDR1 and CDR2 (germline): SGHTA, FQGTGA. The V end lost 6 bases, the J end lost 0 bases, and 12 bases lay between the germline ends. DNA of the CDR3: TGTGCCAGCAGTCCGACGGGGCCCTCTGGGGCCAACGTCCTGACTTTC. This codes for CASSPTGPSGANVLTF.

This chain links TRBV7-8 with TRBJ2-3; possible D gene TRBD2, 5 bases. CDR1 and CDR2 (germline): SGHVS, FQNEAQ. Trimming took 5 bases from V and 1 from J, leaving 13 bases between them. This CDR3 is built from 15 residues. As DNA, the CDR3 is TGTGCCAGCAGCCCGGAGAGGGTTCGCACAGATACGCAGTATTTT. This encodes CASSPERVRTDTQYF.

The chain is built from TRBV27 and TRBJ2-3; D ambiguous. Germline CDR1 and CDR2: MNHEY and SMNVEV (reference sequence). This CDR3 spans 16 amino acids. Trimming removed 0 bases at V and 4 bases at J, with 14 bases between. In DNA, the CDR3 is TGTGCCAGCAGTTTATCGATAATTTGGCAGCCAGATACGCAGTATTTT. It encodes CASSLSIIWQPDTQYF.

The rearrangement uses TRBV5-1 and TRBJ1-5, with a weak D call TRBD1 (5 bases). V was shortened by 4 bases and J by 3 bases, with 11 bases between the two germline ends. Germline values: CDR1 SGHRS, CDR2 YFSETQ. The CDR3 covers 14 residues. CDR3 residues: CASSLDRNNQPQHF. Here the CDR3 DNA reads TGCGCCAGCAGCCTTGACAGAAACAATCAGCCCCAGCATTTT.

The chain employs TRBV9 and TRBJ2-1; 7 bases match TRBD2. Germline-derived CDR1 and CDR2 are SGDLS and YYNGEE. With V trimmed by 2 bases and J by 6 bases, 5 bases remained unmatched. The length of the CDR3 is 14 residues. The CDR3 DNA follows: TGTGCCAGCAGCGTCGGGACTACCCTCAATGAGCAGTTCTTC. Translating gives CASSVGTTLNEQFF. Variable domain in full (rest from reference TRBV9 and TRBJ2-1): DSGVTQTPKHLITATGQRVTLRCSPRSGDLSVYWYQQSLDQGLQFLIQYYNGEERAKGNILERFSAQQFPDLHSELNLSSLELGDSALYFCASSVGTTLNEQFFGPGTRLTVL.

CDR3 bases: TGTGCCAGCAGCTTAGATATGGTGATATATGGCTACACCTTC. It codes for CASSLDMVIYGYTF. The chain has TRBV7-9 and TRBJ1-2; D ambiguous. V lost 1 base to trimming and J lost 5 bases, with 11 bases between them. Per the germline V gene, CDR1 is SEHNR and CDR2 is FQNEAQ (reference sequence). The CDR3 consists of 14 residues.

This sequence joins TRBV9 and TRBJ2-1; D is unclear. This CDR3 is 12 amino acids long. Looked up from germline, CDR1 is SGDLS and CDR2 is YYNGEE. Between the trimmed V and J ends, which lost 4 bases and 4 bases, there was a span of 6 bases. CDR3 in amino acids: CASSTTYNEQFF. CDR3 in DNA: TGTGCCAGCAGCACAACTTACAATGAGCAGTTCTTC.